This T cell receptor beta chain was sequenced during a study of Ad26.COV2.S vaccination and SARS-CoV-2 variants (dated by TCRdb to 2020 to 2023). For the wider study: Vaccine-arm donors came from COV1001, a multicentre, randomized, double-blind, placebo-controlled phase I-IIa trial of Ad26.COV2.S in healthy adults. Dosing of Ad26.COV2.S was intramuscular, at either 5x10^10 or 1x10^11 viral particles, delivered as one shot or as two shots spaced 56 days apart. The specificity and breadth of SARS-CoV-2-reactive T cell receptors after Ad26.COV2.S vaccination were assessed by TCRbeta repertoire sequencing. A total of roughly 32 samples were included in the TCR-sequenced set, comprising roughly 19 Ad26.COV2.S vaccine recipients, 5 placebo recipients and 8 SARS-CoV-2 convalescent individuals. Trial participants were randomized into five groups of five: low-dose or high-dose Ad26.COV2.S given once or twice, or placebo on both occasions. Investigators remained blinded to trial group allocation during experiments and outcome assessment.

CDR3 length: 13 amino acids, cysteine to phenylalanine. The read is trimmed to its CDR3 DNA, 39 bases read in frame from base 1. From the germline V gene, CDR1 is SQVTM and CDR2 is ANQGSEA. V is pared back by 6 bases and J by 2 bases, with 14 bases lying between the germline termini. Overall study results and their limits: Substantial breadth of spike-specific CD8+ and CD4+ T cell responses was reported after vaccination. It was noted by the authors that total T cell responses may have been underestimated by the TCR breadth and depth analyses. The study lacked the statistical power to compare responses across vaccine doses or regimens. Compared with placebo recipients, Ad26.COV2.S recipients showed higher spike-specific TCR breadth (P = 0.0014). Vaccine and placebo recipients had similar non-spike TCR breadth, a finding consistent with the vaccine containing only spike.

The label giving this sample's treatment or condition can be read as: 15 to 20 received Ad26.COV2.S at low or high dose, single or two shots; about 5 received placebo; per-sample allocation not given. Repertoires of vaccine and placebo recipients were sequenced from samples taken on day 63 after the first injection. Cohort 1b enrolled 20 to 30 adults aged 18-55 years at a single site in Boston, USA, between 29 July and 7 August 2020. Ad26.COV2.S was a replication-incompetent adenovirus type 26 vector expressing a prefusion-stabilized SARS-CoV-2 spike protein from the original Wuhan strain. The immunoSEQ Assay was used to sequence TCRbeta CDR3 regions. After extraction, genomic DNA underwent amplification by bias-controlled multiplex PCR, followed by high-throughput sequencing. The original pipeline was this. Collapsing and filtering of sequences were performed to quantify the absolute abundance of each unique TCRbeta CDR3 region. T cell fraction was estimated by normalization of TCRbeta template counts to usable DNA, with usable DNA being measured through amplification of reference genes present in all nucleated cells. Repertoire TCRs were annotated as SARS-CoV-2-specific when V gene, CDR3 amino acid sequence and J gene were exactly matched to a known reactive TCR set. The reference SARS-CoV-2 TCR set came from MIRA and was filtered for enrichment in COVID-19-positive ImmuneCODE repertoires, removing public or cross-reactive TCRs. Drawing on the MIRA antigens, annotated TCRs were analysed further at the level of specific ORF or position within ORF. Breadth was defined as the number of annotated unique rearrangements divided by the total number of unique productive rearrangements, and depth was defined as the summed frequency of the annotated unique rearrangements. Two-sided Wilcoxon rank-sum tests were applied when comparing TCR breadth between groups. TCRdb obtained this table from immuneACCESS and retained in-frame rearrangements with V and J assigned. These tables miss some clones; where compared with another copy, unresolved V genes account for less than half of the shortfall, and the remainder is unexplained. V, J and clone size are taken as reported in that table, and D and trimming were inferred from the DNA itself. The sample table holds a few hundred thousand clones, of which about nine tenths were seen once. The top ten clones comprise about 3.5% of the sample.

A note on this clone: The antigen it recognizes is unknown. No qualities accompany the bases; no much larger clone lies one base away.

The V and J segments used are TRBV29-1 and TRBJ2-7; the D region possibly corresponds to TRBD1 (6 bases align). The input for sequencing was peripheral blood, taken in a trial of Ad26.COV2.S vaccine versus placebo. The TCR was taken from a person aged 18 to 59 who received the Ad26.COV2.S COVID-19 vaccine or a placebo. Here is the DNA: TGCAGCGTACAGGGAACTATTACCTACGAGCAGTACTTC. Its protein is CSVQGTITYEQYF.